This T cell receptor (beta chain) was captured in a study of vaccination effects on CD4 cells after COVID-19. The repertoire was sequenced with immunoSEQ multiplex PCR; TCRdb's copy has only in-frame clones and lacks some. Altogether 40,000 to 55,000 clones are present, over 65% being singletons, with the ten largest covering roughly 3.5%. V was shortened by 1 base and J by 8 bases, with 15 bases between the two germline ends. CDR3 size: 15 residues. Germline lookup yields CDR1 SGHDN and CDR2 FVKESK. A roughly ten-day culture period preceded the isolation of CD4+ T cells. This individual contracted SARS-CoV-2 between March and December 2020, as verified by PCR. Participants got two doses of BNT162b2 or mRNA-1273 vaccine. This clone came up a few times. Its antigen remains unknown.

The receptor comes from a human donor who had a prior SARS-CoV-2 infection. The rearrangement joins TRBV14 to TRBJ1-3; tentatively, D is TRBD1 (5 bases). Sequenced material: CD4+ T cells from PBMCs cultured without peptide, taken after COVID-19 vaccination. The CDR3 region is CASSQVAGLIDTIYF. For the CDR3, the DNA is TGTGCCAGCAGCCAAGTCGCGGGACTGATAGACACCATATATTTT.